The rows below give T cell receptor beta chains drawn from one sample of a study of cytomegalovirus exposure and HLA in healthy donors. Sequencing was performed with immunoSEQ multiplex PCR; in TCRdb, only in-frame clones are kept and a portion is missing. The sample lists about 160,000 clones, about 75% occurring once. The sequenced material came from PBMCs. Every receptor here comes from a young man in good health and CMV-seropositive. The CDR3 runs from the conserved cysteine through the conserved F or W. The D gene is left open where the match is weak. Part of the rows lack a size; the others show once, few, many or a class for expanded clones.

J gene	V gene	D gene	CDR3 length	clone size	CDR3 protein	CDR3 DNA
TRBJ1-2	TRBV7-9	-	12	-	CASSLDVRGYTF	TGTGCCAGCAGCTTAGATGTTCGTGGCTACACCTTC
TRBJ2-2	TRBV7-3	-	13	few	CASSSTVTGELFF	TGTGCCAGCAGCTCGACAGTGACCGGGGAGCTGTTTTTT
TRBJ1-2	TRBV23-1	-	15	-	CASLRARGLDYGYTF	TGCGCCAGCCTCCGAGCAAGGGGGTTAGACTATGGCTACACCTTC
TRBJ1-3	TRBV30	-	15	-	CAWSGMGRAGNTIYF	TGTGCCTGGAGTGGCATGGGGAGAGCTGGAAACACCATATATTTT
TRBJ1-1	TRBV11-3	TRBD1	13	-	CASSLQGATEAFF	TGTGCCAGCAGCTTACAGGGGGCCACTGAAGCTTTCTTT
TRBJ2-3	TRBV6-1	TRBD2	14	-	CASTSGSYTDTQYF	TGTGCCAGCACAAGCGGGAGTTATACAGATACGCAGTATTTT
TRBJ2-1	TRBV11-2	-	12	-	CASSLGGSEQFF	TGTGCCAGCAGCTTAGGCGGTAGTGAGCAGTTCTTC
TRBJ2-5	TRBV6-1	-	13	-	CASSPSYQETQYF	TGTGCCAGCAGCCCGTCGTACCAAGAGACCCAGTACTTC
TRBJ1-1	TRBV15	TRBD1	13	-	CATSEQGDTEAFF	TGTGCCACCAGCGAACAGGGGGACACTGAAGCTTTCTTT
TRBJ2-3	TRBV27	-	12	-	CASRREADTQYF	TGTGCCAGCAGACGAGAGGCAGATACGCAGTATTTT
TRBJ2-2	TRBV5-1	TRBD1	17	-	CASSPPRTGDMDGELFF	TGCGCCAGCAGCCCCCCTCGGACAGGGGATATGGACGGGGAGCTGTTTTTT
TRBJ2-6	TRBV7-9	TRBD1	16	-	CASSADTGAGANVLTF	TGTGCCAGCAGCGCTGATACAGGGGCTGGGGCCAACGTCCTGACTTTC
TRBJ2-5	TRBV29-1	TRBD2	13	-	CSVVLAGEETQYF	TGCAGCGTTGTGCTAGCGGGAGAGGAGACCCAGTACTTC
TRBJ1-1	TRBV27	-	14	-	CASSPTGGGTEAFF	TGTGCCAGCAGTCCGACGGGAGGGGGGACTGAAGCTTTCTTT
TRBJ1-5	TRBV27	TRBD1	13	-	CASSDRGGQPQHF	TGTGCCAGCTCGGACAGGGGAGGTCAGCCCCAGCATTTT
TRBJ2-3	TRBV7-3	TRBD2	16	-	CASSYLSGGRTDTQYF	TGTGCCAGCAGCTATCTTAGCGGGGGCCGCACAGATACGCAGTATTTT
TRBJ1-1	TRBV6-5	-	15	-	CASSYQPYRGTEAFF	TGTGCCAGCAGTTACCAACCTTATAGGGGCACTGAAGCTTTCTTT
TRBJ2-3	TRBV30	-	10	-	CAWGEDTQYF	TGTGCCTGGGGGGAGGATACGCAGTATTTT
TRBJ2-5	TRBV13	TRBD1	14	-	CASSPYGTEETQYF	TGTGCCAGCAGCCCATATGGGACAGAAGAGACCCAGTACTTC
TRBJ1-2	TRBV29-1	-	13	-	CSAGGTSDHGYTF	TGCAGCGCTGGCGGTACTTCCGATCATGGCTACACCTTC
TRBJ1-2	TRBV5-4	-	12	few	CASSIPGYGYTF	TGTGCCAGCAGCATACCGGGCTATGGCTACACCTTC
TRBJ1-4	TRBV15	-	15	-	CATSRVTANREKLFF	TGTGCCACCAGCAGAGTTACGGCGAACAGGGAAAAACTGTTTTTT
TRBJ2-1	TRBV7-9	-	15	-	CASSQLGTGVAEQFF	TGTGCCAGCAGCCAGCTAGGAACGGGAGTCGCTGAGCAGTTCTTC
TRBJ1-5	TRBV30	-	16	-	CAWASGIRGANQPQHF	TGTGCCTGGGCATCAGGGATAAGAGGAGCCAATCAGCCCCAGCATTTT
TRBJ2-2	TRBV11-3	TRBD2	15	-	CASSPGGLRSGELFF	TGTGCCAGCAGCCCGGGGGGATTGAGGTCCGGGGAGCTGTTTTTT
TRBJ2-1	TRBV5-6	-	15	-	CASSNSLQGYNEQFF	TGTGCCAGCAGCAACAGCTTACAAGGATACAATGAGCAGTTCTTC
TRBJ1-1	TRBV9	-	15	-	CASSARDKMNTEAFF	TGTGCCAGCAGCGCTAGGGACAAGATGAACACTGAAGCTTTCTTT
TRBJ1-2	TRBV25-1	-	14	-	CASSEWGVDYGYTF	TGTGCCAGCAGTGAGTGGGGGGTCGACTATGGCTACACCTTC
TRBJ2-1	TRBV7-8	TRBD2	13	-	CASSLGREGEQFF	TGTGCCAGCAGCTTGGGCCGGGAGGGAGAGCAGTTCTTC
TRBJ2-5	TRBV4-2	TRBD2	14	-	CASSPWGGGETQYF	TGTGCCAGCAGTCCCTGGGGGGGAGGAGAGACCCAGTACTTC
TRBJ1-4	TRBV2	-	12	-	CASRRREEKLFF	TGTGCCAGCAGGAGGAGGGAGGAAAAACTGTTTTTT
TRBJ2-5	TRBV6-1	TRBD2	15	-	CASSEGGSGAETQYF	TGTGCCAGCAGTGAAGGAGGTAGCGGGGCCGAGACCCAGTACTTC
TRBJ1-1	TRBV20-1	TRBD1	11	-	CSARGDREAFF	TGCAGTGCTAGAGGGGACAGAGAAGCTTTCTTT
TRBJ2-2	TRBV5-4	TRBD2	17	-	CASSPLAGGRNTGELFF	TGTGCCAGCAGCCCGCTAGCGGGGGGAAGGAACACCGGGGAGCTGTTTTTT
TRBJ1-4	TRBV6-4	-	14	-	CASSETATNEKLFF	TGTGCCAGCAGTGAGACAGCAACTAATGAAAAACTGTTTTTT
TRBJ1-2	TRBV18	-	15	few	CASSPDSLGLYGYTF	TGTGCCAGCTCGCCGGACAGCCTGGGCCTCTATGGCTACACCTTC
TRBJ2-5	TRBV10-3	TRBD1	16	once	CAISESTGSGQETQYF	TGTGCCATCAGTGAGTCGACAGGGTCGGGCCAAGAGACCCAGTACTTC
TRBJ1-1	TRBV7-9	-	15	-	CASSVGAGDHTEAFF	TGTGCCAGCAGCGTGGGGGCAGGGGACCACACTGAAGCTTTCTTT